The sequence of this TCR beta chain was determined in a study of blood T cell repertoires in COVID-19. Study-level information: The United States, Italy and Spain supplied acute and convalescent COVID-19 samples. PBMCs, B-cell-depleted T cells, or T cells provided the cDNA or gDNA that made up the material.

Seattle patients were enrolled during active infection and followed longitudinally. In the original workflow: Amplification of reference gene primers was used by the study to estimate nucleated cell counts. The table came from immunoSEQ multiplex PCR; TCRdb's copy has only in-frame clones and leaves some out. D and trimming come from the DNA, and the V and J calls and clone size come from that table. The sample contains approximately 280,000 clones, 65% to 85% of which appear only once. The germline V gene encodes CDR1 SGHDT and CDR2 YYEEEE. CDR3 size: 15 residues. Trimming removed 2 bases from V and 7 bases from J; junction bases left unmatched: 11.

Sequencing input: peripheral blood. The sequence was collected from a human donor with COVID-19, enrolled during active disease. The donor label of this sample is uncertain. The chain carries TRBV5-6 and TRBJ1-2; 7 nucleotides line up with TRBD1. DNA for the CDR3: TGTGCCAGCAGCTTAGTAGGTGTAGGGGGCGGTGGCTACACCTTC. This sequence encodes CASSLVGVGGGGYTF. The full variable domain, completed using reference TRBV5-6 and TRBJ1-2, is DAGVTQSPTHLIKTRGQQVTLRCSPKSGHDTVSWYQQALGQGPQFIFQYYEEEERQRGNFPDRFSGHQFPNYSSELNVNALLLGDSALYLCASSLVGVGGGGYTFGSGTRLTVV.